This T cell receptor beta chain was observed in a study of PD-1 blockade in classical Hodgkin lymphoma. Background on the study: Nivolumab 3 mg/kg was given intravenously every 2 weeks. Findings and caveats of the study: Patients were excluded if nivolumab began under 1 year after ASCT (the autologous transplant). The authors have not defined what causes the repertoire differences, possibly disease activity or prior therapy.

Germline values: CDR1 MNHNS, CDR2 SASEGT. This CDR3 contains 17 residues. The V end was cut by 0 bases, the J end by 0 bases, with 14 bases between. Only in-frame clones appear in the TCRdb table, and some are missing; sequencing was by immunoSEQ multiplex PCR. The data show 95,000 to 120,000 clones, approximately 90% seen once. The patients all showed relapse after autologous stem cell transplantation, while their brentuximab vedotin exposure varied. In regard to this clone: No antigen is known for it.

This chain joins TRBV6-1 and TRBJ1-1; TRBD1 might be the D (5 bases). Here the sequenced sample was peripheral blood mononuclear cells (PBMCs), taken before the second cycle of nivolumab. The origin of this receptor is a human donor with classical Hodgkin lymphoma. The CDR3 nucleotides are TGTGCCAGCAGTGAAGCCCGGACAAGGCGCGTGAACACTGAAGCTTTCTTT. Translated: CASSEARTRRVNTEAFF.